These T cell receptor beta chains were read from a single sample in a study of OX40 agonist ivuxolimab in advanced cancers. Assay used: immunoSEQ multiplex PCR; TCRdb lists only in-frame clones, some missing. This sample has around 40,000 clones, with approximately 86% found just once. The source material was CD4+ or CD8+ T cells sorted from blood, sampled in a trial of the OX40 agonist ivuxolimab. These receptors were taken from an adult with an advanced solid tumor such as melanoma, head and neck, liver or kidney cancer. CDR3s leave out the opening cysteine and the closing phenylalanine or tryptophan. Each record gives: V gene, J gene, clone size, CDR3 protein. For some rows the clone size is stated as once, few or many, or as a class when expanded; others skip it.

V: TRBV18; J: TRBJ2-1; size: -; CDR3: ASSPIPEQF
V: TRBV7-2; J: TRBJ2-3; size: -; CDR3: ASNNRGLAEYSTDTQY
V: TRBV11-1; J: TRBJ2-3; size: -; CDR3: ASSPGVGTTDTQY
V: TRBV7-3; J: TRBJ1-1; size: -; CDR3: ASKQPRGGAF
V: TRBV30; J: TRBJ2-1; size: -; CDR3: AWSVPGLEQF
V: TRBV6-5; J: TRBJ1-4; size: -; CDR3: ASSFRGEKLF
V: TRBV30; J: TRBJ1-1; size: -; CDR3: AWSRGQTNTEAF
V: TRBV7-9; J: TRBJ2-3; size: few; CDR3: ASSLSTDTQY
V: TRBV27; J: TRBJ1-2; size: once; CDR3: ASPPGQGDGYT
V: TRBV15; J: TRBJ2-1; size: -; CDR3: ATSRVSSGINEQF
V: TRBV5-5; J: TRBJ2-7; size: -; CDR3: ASSLGPWEQY
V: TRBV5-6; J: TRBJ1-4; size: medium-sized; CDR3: ASSYDSYSEKLF
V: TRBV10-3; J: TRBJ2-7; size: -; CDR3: AISDTGKFSYEQY
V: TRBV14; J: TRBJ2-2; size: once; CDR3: ASSQRVLTNTGELF
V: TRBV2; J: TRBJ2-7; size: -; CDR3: ASRTDRAFSYEQY
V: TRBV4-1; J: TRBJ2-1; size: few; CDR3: ASRYTSGRAFYEQF
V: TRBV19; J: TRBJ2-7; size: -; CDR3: ASSIGADAGGSYEQY
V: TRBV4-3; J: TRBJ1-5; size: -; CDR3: ASSPRLQNQPQH
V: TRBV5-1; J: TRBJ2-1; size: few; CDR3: ASSFARALNEQF
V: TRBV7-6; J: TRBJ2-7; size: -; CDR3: ASSLNFAGQGIYEQY
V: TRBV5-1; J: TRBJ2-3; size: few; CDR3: ASRAQVSTDTQY
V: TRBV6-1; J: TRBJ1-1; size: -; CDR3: ASSNRIGNTEAF
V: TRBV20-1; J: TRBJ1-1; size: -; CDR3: SASGPRSAF
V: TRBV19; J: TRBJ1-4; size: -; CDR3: ASSTGGREKLF
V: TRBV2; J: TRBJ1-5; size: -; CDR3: ASRGEGQPQH
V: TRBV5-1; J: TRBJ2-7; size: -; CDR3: ASSLIGTSGSNVEQY
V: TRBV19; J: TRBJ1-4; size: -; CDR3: ASRPQEGNEKLF
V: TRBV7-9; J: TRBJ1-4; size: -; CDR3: ASTPPSTNEKLF
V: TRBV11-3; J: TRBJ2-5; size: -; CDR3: ASSSEGSGLAGGSQY
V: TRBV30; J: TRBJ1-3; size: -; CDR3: AWDSGSGNTIY
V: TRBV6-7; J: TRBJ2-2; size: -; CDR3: ASSYSDRGHTGELF
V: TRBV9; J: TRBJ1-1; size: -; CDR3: ASSVDRANTEAF
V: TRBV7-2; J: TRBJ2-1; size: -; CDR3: ASSSGLLPGEQF
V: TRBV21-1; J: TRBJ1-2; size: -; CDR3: ASSKAGNRETYYGYT
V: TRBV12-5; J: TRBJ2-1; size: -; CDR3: ASALSGRADNEQF
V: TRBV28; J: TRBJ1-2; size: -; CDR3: ASTRQGEDGYT
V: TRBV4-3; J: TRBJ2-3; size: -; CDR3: ASSRTSLDTQY
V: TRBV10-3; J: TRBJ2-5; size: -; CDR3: AIKAAVQETQY
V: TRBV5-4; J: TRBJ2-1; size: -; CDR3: ASSRTGDEQF
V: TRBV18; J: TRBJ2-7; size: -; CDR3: ASSPEVRVNSYEQY
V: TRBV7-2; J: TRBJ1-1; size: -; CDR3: ASSYQGGYEAF
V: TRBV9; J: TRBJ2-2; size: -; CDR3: ASSVTSRSKEGGELF
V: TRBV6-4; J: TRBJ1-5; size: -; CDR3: ASRIYDRGPNQPQH
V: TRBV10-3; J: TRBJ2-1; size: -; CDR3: AISGSNYNEQF
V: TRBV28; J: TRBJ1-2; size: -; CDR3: ASSFIGGDGYT
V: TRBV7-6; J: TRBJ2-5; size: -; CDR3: ASSKLAGVGRAQETQY
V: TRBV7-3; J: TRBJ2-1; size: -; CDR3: ASSLKGSSYNEQF
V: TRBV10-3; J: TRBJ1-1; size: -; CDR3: AISDQGARDTEAF
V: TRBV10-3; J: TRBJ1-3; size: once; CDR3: AISDSSGNTIY